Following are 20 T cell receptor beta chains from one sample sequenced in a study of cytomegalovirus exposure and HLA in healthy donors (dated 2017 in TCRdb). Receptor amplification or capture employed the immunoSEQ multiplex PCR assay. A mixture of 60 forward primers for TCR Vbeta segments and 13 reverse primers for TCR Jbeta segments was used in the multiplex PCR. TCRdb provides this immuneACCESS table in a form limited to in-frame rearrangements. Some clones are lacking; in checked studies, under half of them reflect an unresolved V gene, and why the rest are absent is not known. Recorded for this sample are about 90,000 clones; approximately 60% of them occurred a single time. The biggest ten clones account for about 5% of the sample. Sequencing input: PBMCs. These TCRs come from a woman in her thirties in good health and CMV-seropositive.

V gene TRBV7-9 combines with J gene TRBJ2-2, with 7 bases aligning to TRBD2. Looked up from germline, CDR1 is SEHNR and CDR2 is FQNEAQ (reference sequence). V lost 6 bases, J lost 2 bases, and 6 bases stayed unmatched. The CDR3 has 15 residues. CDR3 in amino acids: CASRGGMLNTGELFF. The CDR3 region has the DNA TGTGCCAGCAGGGGAGGGATGTTAAACACCGGGGAGCTGTTTTTT.

CDR3 sequence reads: CASRLGGMDNQPQHF. CDR3 DNA: TGTGCCAGCAGGCTGGGGGGGATGGACAATCAGCCCCAGCATTTT. J is TRBJ1-5 and V is TRBV27; possibly TRBD1 for D (5 bases). Germline values: CDR1 MNHEY, CDR2 SMNVEV (reference sequence). The V end was cut by 6 bases, the J end by 3 bases, with 15 bases between. The CDR3 is 15 residues long.

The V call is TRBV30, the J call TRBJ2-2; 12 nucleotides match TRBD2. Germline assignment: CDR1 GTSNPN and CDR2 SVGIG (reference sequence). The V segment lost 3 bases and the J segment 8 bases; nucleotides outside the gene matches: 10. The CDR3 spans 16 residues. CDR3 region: CAWSLRLAGAGGELFF. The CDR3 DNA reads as TGTGCCTGGAGCCTAAGACTAGCGGGGGCCGGGGGGGAGCTGTTTTTT.

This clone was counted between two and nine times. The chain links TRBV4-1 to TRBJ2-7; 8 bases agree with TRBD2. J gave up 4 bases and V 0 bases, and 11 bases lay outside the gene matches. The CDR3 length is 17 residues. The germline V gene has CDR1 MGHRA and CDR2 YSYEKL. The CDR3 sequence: CASSQDIAAGGFYEQYF. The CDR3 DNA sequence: TGCGCCAGCAGCCAAGATATCGCGGCGGGGGGTTTTTACGAGCAGTACTTC.

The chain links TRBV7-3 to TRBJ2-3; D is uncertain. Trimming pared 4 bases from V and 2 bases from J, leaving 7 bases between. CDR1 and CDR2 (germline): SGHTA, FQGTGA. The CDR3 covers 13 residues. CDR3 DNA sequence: TGTGCCAGCAGCTCCCGACTCACAGATACGCAGTATTTT. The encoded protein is CASSSRLTDTQYF.

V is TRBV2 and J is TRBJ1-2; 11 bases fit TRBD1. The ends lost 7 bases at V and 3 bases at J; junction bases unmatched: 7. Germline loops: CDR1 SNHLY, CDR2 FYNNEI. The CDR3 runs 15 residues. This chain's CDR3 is CASMGQGVEDYGYTF. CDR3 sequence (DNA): TGTGCCAGCATGGGACAGGGGGTTGAAGACTATGGCTACACCTTC.

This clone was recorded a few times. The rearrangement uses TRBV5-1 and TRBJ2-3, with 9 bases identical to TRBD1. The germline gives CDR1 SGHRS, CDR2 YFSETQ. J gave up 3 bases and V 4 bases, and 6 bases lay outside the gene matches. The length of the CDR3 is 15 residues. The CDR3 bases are TGCGCCAGCAGCCCAACACAGGGGGCTACAGATACGCAGTATTTT. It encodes CASSPTQGATDTQYF.

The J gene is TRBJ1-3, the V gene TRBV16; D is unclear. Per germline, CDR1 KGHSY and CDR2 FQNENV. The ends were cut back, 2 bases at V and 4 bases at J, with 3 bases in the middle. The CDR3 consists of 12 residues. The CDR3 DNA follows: TGTGCCAGCAGCCAAGCGGGAAACACCATATATTTT. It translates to CASSQAGNTIYF.

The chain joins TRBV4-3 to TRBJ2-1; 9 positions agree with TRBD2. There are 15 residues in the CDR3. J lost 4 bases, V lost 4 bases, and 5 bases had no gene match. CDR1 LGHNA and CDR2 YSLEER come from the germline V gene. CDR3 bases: TGCGCCAGCAGCCTCGCGGGGGGGCTGTACAATGAGCAGTTCTTC. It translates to CASSLAGGLYNEQFF.

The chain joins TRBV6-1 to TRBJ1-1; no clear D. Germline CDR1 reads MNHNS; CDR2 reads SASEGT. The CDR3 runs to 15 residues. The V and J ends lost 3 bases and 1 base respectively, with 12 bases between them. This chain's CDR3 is CASSDARLSNTEAFF. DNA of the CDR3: TGTGCCAGCAGTGACGCCAGACTTTCGAACACTGAAGCTTTCTTT.

As DNA, the CDR3 is TGTGCCAGCAGCGTGACAGCCATGAACACTGAAGCTTTCTTT. Residues: CASSVTAMNTEAFF. This rearrangement joins TRBV9 to TRBJ1-1, with D perhaps matching TRBD1 (5 bases). The V gene's germline CDR1 is SGDLS and CDR2 YYNGEE. V shed 2 bases and J shed 0 bases, with 8 bases lying between them. The CDR3 totals 14 residues.

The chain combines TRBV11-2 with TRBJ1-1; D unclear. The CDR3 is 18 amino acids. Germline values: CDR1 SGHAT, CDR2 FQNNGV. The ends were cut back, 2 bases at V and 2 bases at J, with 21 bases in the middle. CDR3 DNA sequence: TGTGCCAGCAGCTTAAAGGGAGGTCGTCGTGAATTTAACACTGAAGCTTTCTTT. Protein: CASSLKGGRREFNTEAFF.

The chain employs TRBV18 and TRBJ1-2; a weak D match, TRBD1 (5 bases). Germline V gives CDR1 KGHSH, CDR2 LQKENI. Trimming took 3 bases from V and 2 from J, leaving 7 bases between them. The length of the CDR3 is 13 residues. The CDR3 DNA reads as TGTGCCAGCTCACCGACAGAGAACTATGGCTACACCTTC. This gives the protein CASSPTENYGYTF.

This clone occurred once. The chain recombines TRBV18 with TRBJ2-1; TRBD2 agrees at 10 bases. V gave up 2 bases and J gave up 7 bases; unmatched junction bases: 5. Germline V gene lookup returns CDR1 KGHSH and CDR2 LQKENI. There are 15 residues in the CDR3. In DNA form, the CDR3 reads TGTGCCAGCTCACCAAGCGGGGGGGCCGCAAATGAGCAGTTCTTC. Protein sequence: CASSPSGGAANEQFF.

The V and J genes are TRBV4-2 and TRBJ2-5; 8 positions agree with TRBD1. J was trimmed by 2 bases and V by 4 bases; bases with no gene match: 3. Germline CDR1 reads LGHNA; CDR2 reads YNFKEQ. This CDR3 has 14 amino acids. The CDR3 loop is CASSRGTGQETQYF. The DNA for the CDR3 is TGTGCCAGCAGCCGAGGGACAGGTCAAGAGACCCAGTACTTC.

This CDR3 is CSVAGQVRGNYGYTF. The CDR3 coding sequence is TGCAGCGTTGCGGGGCAAGTCAGGGGAAACTATGGCTACACCTTC. V and J are TRBV29-1 and TRBJ1-2, with D maybe TRBD1 (6 bases). CDR3 length equals 15 residues. The germline V gene encodes CDR1 SQVTM and CDR2 ANQGSEA. Trimming cost V 4 bases and J 2 bases, with 17 bases left between them.

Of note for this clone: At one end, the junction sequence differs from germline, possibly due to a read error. The CDR3, as DNA: TGTGCCGGCAGTGTCCCCCTGGGACAGCCCCTCTATGGCTACACCTTC. Translated, it gives CAGSVPLGQPLYGYTF. V gene TRBV6-1 combines with J gene TRBJ1-2; 7 bases fit TRBD1. This CDR3 region has 16 residues. Germline V CDR1 and CDR2: MNHNS, SASEGT.

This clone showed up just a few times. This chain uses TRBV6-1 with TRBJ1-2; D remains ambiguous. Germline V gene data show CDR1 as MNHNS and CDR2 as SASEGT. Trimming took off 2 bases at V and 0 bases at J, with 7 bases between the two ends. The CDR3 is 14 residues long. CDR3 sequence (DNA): TGTGCCAGCAGTGAAAACGGTCCTAACTATGGCTACACCTTC. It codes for CASSENGPNYGYTF.

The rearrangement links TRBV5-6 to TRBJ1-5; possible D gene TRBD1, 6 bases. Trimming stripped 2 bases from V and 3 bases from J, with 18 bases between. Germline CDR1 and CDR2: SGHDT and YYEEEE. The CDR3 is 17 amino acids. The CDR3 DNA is TGTGCCAGCAGCTTAGGGTGGGGGGGGCTAGCCAATCAGCCCCAGCATTTT. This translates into CASSLGWGGLANQPQHF.

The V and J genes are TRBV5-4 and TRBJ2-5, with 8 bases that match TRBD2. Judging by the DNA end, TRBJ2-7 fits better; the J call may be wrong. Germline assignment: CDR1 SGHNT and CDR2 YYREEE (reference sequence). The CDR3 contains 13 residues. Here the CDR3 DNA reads TGTGCCAGCACCGGCGGGGGGTCCTACGAGCAGTACTTC. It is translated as CASTGGGSYEQYF.